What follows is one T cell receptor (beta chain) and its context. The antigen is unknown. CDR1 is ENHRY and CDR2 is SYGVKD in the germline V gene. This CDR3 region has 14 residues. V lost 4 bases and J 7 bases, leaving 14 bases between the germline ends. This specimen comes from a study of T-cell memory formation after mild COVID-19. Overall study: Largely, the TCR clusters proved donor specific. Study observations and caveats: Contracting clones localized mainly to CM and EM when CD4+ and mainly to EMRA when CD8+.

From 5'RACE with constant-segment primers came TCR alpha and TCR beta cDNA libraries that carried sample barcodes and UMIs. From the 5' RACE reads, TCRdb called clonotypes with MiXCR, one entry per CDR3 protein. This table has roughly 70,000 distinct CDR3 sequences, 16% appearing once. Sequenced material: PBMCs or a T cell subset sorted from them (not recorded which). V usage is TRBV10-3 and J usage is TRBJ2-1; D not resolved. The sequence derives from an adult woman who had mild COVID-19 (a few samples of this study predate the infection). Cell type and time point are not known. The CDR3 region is CAISGWQEKNEQFF. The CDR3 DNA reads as TGTGCCATCAGTGGTTGGCAGGAGAAGAATGAGCAGTTCTTC.